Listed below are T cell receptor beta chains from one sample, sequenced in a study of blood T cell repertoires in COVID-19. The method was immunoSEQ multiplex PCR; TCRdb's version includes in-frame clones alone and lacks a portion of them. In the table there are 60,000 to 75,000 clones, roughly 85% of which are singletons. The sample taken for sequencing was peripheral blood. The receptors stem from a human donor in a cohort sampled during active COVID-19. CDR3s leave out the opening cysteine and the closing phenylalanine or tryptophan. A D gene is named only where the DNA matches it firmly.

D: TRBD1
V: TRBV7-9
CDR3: ASSARGRSHGYT

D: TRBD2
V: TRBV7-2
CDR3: ASSPGPGLAADTQY

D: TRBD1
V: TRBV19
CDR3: ASSGTGGTGELF

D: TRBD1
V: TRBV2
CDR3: ASSRDRLSNQPQH

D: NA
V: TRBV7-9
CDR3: ASSEASDTQY

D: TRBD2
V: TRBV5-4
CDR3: ASSWMASGGAGELF

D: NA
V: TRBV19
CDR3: ASNQGVSYNSPLH

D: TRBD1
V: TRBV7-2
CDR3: ASSLSTGVNTEAF

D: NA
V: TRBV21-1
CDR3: ASSTGQHYGYT

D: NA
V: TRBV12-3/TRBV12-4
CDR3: ASRSPSPGGYT

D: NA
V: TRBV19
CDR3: ASSYRVGYGYT

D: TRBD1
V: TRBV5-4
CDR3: ASSFSQGASTDTQY

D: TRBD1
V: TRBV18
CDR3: ASSPVTGGRSGNTIY

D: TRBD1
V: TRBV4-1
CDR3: ASSQHRGTKNIQY

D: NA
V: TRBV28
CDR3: ASSLGIGNYGYT

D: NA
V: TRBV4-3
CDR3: ASSLESRSTDTQY

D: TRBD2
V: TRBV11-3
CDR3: ASSLNLLAGKISTDTQY

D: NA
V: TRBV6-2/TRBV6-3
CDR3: ASSYTHEQY

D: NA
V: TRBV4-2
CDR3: ASSQGSGANYGYT

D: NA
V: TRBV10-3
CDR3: AISDGQTGELF

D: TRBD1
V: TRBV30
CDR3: AWSWDRGLGEQY

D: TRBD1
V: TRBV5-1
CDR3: ASSLGDRQETQY

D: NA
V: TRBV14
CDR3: ASSQEDLGGSPLH

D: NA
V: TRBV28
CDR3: ASTLGPQHYGYT

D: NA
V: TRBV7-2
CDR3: ASSLGHASYEQY

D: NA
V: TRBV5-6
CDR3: ASSLFSQETQY

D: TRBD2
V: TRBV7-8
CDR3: ASSLGLAGGETQY

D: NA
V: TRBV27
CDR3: ASSLPGDPQETQY

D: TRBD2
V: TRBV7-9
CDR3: ASSLGAGGPGEQY

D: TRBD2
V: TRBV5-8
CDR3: ASSRGPGGQETQY

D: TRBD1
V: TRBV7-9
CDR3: ASSLGQGPETQY

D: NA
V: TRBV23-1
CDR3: ASSRGGGGEAF

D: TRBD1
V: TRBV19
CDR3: ASSGTGGATNEKLF

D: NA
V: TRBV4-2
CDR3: ASSPFEGVQETQY

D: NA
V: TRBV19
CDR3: ASSKRQVNTEAF

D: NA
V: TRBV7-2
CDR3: ASWSGGAYNEQF

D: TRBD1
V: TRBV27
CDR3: ASNWDRYTGELF

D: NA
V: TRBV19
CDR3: ASSPLVLAKNIQY

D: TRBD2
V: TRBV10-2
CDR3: ASSERSGAAEQF